This paragraph reports one T cell receptor beta chain. The antigen is not known. Assay used: immunoSEQ multiplex PCR; TCRdb lists only in-frame clones, some missing. The sample holds about 180,000 clones; about 86% are singletons and the top ten take around 0.5%. The sample is drawn from a study of T cell responses to AZD1222 COVID-19 vaccine. Study-level points and caveats: Most donors were white British, females outnumbered males, and clonal diversity was possibly underestimated. Repertoire sampling was restricted to post-peak T cell response timepoints.

The CDR3 totals 17 residues. Germline CDR1 LNHDA, CDR2 SQIVND (reference sequence). V lost 1 base and J lost 5; bases outside the gene matches: 6. The chain has TRBV19 and TRBJ2-5; 14 bases align to TRBD2. The specimen comprised peripheral blood, sampled on day 0 of AZD1222 vaccination. This TCR was sampled from an adult in good health. The CDR3 loop reads CASSIVKGLAGGETQYF. As DNA, the CDR3 is TGTGCCAGTAGTATAGTTAAAGGACTAGCGGGAGGCGAGACCCAGTACTTC.